These 5 T cell receptor beta chains originate from one sample sequenced in a study of T cells in women clearing cervical HPV infection. Sequencing was performed with immunoSEQ multiplex PCR; in TCRdb, only in-frame clones are kept and a portion is missing. The sample holds about 39,000 clones. The sequenced sample was blood buffy coat. The receptors here all came from a woman aged 18 to 75 with a cervical HPV16 infection that either progressed to CIN3+ or cleared (not recorded which).

About this clone itself: The read is 3 residues too short to cover the CDR3 end, so that end is filled in from the germline J gene. This rearrangement joins TRBV18 to TRBJ1-1; TRBD1 is a possible D gene (5 bases). The CDR3 sequence is 13 residues long. Germline lookup yields CDR1 KGHSH and CDR2 LQKENI. The CDR3 DNA, read in part, is TGTGCCAGCTCACCTACCGAGGAGGGGGAA. Its protein is CASSPTEEGE. The entire CDR3 reads CASSPTEEGEAFF.

Here the CDR3 reads CAISESGQGMRGYTF. The sequenced part of the CDR3 DNA is TGTGCCATCAGTGAGTCAGGACAGGGTATGAGGGGC. This rearrangement joins TRBV10-3 to TRBJ1-2, with 8 bases aligning to TRBD1. The read gets to within 3 residues of the CDR3 end, and the germline J gene fills in the rest. CDR3 length: 15 amino acids. Germline-derived CDR1 and CDR2 are ENHRY and SYGVKD.

To note about this clone: The read stops 3 residues short of the end of the CDR3; the missing end is completed from the germline J gene. The chain is built from TRBV20-1 and TRBJ2-1; perhaps TRBD1 as D (5 bases). The V and J ends lost 2 bases and 0 bases respectively, with 8 bases between them. Germline V gene sequence: CDR1 DFQATT, CDR2 SNEGSKA (reference sequence). This CDR3 comprises 14 residues. The chain's CDR3 is CSARRGASYNEQFF. The sequenced part of the CDR3 DNA is TGCAGTGCTAGAAGGGGTGCCTCCTACAATGAG.

The DNA read from the CDR3 is TGTGCCAGCAGCTTGAGGACTGAA. Its protein product is CASSLRTE. In full, the CDR3 reads CASSLRTEAFF. This chain connects TRBV11-2 to TRBJ1-1; D ambiguous. The CDR3 end lies 3 residues beyond the end of the read and is filled in from the germline J gene. CDR1 SGHAT and CDR2 FQNNGV come from the germline V gene. This CDR3 spans 11 amino acids. Trimming cost V 3 bases and J 5 bases, with 4 bases left between them.

Regarding this clone: The read ends 3 residues shy of where the CDR3 ends; the end is completed using the germline J gene. The chain links TRBV5-1 to TRBJ2-5, with 7 bases lining up with TRBD1. J gave up 2 bases and V 4 bases, and 2 bases lay outside the gene matches. This CDR3 contains 13 residues. Germline CDR1 and CDR2: SGHRS and YFSETQ. The sequenced part of the CDR3 DNA is TGCGCCAGCAGCGGGGGACAGCAAGAGACC. This encodes CASSGGQQET. The whole CDR3 region reads CASSGGQQETQYF.